Reported below is one T cell receptor beta chain. The CDR3 is 14 residues long. Germline V gene data show CDR1 as MNHNY and CDR2 as SVGAGI (reference sequence). Trimming took 2 bases from V and 3 from J, leaving 11 bases between them. These data come from a study of blood T cell repertoires in COVID-19. Turning to the study itself: Researchers got acute and convalescent COVID-19 samples from the United States, Italy and Spain. PBMCs, B-cell-depleted T cells, or T cells provided the cDNA or gDNA that made up the material.

Original processing notes: Amplified reference gene primers provided the basis for estimating nucleated cell counts. The data were produced by immunoSEQ multiplex PCR, yet TCRdb's version contains in-frame clones alone and is incomplete. The DNA was the basis for D and trimming; V, J and clone size are from that table. The sample lists 150,000 to 200,000 clones; 70% to 90% were seen once. The rearrangement joins TRBV6-6 to TRBJ2-7; the D gene is possibly TRBD1 (6 bases). Sequenced: peripheral blood. This receptor was obtained from a man aged 60 to 69 with active or convalescent COVID-19. The CDR3 loop reads CASSYGQGIYEQYF. The DNA of the CDR3 is TGTGCCAGCAGTTACGGGCAGGGGATCTACGAGCAGTACTTC.